One sample yielded the 27 T cell receptor beta chains listed below, sequenced in a study of T cell repertoires in ileal Crohn's disease. As to time point: inflamed ileum from the surgical specimen. Here immunoSEQ multiplex PCR was the method, and the copy in TCRdb shows in-frame clones only, minus some. The table has some 16,000 clones, more than 90% seen once. The sequenced sample consisted of ileal tissue. The receptor source for this set is an adult with Crohn's disease.

The chain carries TRBV2 and TRBJ2-2, with D perhaps TRBD1 (5 bases). V dropped 6 bases and J dropped 6 bases, with 14 bases sitting between them. Germline assignment: CDR1 SNHLY and CDR2 FYNNEI. This CDR3 has 14 amino acids. The CDR3: CASSQGVTAGELFF. In DNA, the CDR3 is TGTGCCAGCAGCCAAGGGGTTACCGCCGGGGAGCTGTTTTTT.

This clone was observed a handful of times. The chain combines TRBV11-2 with TRBJ2-3; either TRBD1 or TRBD2 may supply D (5 bases each). Deletions cut 6 bases from V and 1 base from J, with 14 bases between. Germline V CDR1 and CDR2: SGHAT, FQNNGV. There are 15 residues in the CDR3. Here the CDR3 reads CASRPPGTRTDTQYF. CDR3 nucleotides: TGTGCCAGCAGACCTCCAGGGACCCGCACAGATACGCAGTATTTT.

The V call is TRBV7-2, the J call TRBJ1-2, with no clear D. The V gene lost 1 base and the J gene lost 1 base, with 7 bases spanning the gap. Per the germline V gene, CDR1 is SGHTA and CDR2 is FQGNSA. The CDR3 has 14 amino acids. CDR3 region: CASSLGSINYGYTF. CDR3 DNA: TGTGCCAGCAGCTTAGGATCCATTAACTATGGCTACACCTTC.

This chain links TRBV29-1 with TRBJ1-4; TRBD1 is a possible D gene (6 bases). From germline, CDR1 is SQVTM and CDR2 ANQGSEA. The CDR3 runs 15 residues. Between the trimmed V and J ends, which lost 5 bases and 7 bases, there was a span of 20 bases. CDR3: CSVLGGESFGEKLFF. The CDR3 DNA is TGCAGCGTTTTAGGGGGAGAATCCTTCGGTGAAAAACTGTTTTTT.

The chain couples TRBV5-1 to TRBJ2-7; 8 nucleotides match TRBD1. Trimming at V came to 0 bases and at J to 6 bases, leaving 11 bases not matched to a gene. In germline, CDR1 is SGHRS, CDR2 YFSETQ. The CDR3 consists of 16 residues. The CDR3 DNA follows: TGCGCCAGCAGCTTGGCCGTGTCACAGGGGGGCGGCGAGCAGTACTTC. Translating it yields CASSLAVSQGGGEQYF.

This clone was counted between two and nine times. This rearrangement joins TRBV6-6 to TRBJ2-7; maybe TRBD1 (6 bases). CDR1 is MNHNY, CDR2 SVGAGI, per germline (reference sequence). V shed 7 bases and J shed 3 bases, with 19 bases lying between them. This CDR3 is 15 amino acids long. In DNA, the CDR3 is TGTGCCAGCACCTCACCGACAGGTCCGGGCTACGAGCAGTACTTC. Its translation is CASTSPTGPGYEQYF.

This clone has just one count. The chain carries TRBV5-8 and TRBJ1-5; no clear D gene. The CDR3 runs 12 residues. Germline-derived CDR1 and CDR2 are SGHTS and YDEGEE. The V and J ends lost 5 bases and 6 bases respectively, with 9 bases between them. CDR3 residues: CASSLRGQPQHF. The CDR3 coding sequence is TGTGCCAGCAGTTTGCGGGGTCAGCCCCAGCATTTT.

J is TRBJ1-6 and V is TRBV7-8; D uncertain. This CDR3 region has 15 residues. CDR1 SGHVS and CDR2 FQNEAQ come from the germline V gene. Trimming took off 1 base at V and 0 bases at J, with 4 bases between the two ends. CDR3 in amino acids: CASSLVSSYNSPLHF. In DNA form, the CDR3 reads TGTGCCAGCAGCTTAGTAAGCTCCTATAATTCACCCCTCCACTTT.

The chain links TRBV9 to TRBJ1-4; 9 nucleotides agree with TRBD1. This CDR3 has 16 residues. CDR1 and CDR2 (germline): SGDLS, YYNGEE. J lost 4 bases, V lost 2 bases, and 6 bases had no gene match. CDR3 bases: TGTGCCAGCAGCGTCTTGCCGGGACAGGGTAATGAAAAACTGTTTTTT. Its translation: CASSVLPGQGNEKLFF.

The chain combines TRBV5-1 with TRBJ2-4; 9 bases fit TRBD1. This CDR3 spans 14 amino acids. Germline-derived CDR1 and CDR2 are SGHRS and YFSETQ. Losses at the gene ends were 3 bases for V and 5 bases for J; bases not matched to a gene: 3. This chain's CDR3 is CASSYRTGENIQYF. CDR3 sequence (DNA): TGCGCCAGCAGCTATAGGACAGGGGAAAACATTCAGTACTTC.

This clone was seen only once. The chain employs TRBV5-6 and TRBJ2-5; tentative D call: TRBD2 (6 bases). The ends were cut back, 3 bases at V and 7 bases at J, with 16 bases in the middle. Germline V lookup: CDR1 SGHDT, CDR2 YYEEEE. This CDR3 has 14 residues. The CDR3 spells CASSSGGLGRTQYF. The CDR3 DNA reads TGTGCCAGCAGCTCCGGGGGTTTGGGGCGGACCCAGTACTTC. Based on the CDR3 plus reference TRBV5-6 and TRBJ2-5, the full variable domain is DAGVTQSPTHLIKTRGQQVTLRCSPKSGHDTVSWYQQALGQGPQFIFQYYEEEERQRGNFPDRFSGHQFPNYSSELNVNALLLGDSALYLCASSSGGLGRTQYFGPGTRLLVL.

The chain recombines TRBV28 with TRBJ2-7, with 12 bases fitting TRBD1. This CDR3 spans 15 amino acids. The V segment lost 5 bases and the J segment 6 bases; nucleotides outside the gene matches: 8. Per the germline V gene, CDR1 is MDHEN and CDR2 is SYDVKM. The CDR3 here is CASSRTGTGGSEQYF. DNA for the CDR3: TGTGCCAGCAGTAGAACCGGGACAGGGGGCTCCGAGCAGTACTTC.

This rearrangement joins TRBV30 to TRBJ1-6; 7 nucleotides line up with TRBD1. Unmatched junction bases numbered 3, after V lost 5 bases and J lost 5 bases. CDR1 and CDR2 (germline): GTSNPN, SVGIG (reference sequence). The CDR3 extends over 13 amino acids. CDR3 region: CAWQQGNNSPLHF. The CDR3 DNA reads as TGTGCCTGGCAACAGGGGAATAATTCACCCCTCCACTTT. Filled out from reference TRBV30 and TRBJ1-6, the complete variable domain reads SQTIHQWPATLVQPVGSPLSLECTVEGTSNPNLYWYRQAAGRGLQLLFYSVGIGQISSEVPQNLSASRPQDRQFILSSKKLLLSDSGFYLCAWQQGNNSPLHFGNGTRLTVT.

CDR3 region: CASSPGARTYEQYF. The CDR3 region has the DNA TGTGCCAGCAGTCCGGGGGCACGCACCTACGAGCAGTACTTC. The rearrangement links TRBV28 to TRBJ2-7; D tentatively reads TRBD1 or TRBD2 (6 bases each). CDR3 length equals 14 residues. CDR1 and CDR2 (germline): MDHEN, SYDVKM. V was cut by 5 bases and J by 2 bases, with 13 bases left in between.

The chain recombines TRBV19 with TRBJ2-1; 10 bases line up with TRBD2. CDR1 is LNHDA, CDR2 SQIVND, per germline (reference sequence). The CDR3 length is 16 residues. V lost 0 bases to trimming and J lost 2 bases; unmatched junction nucleotides: 1. The CDR3 reads CASSIESGGAYNEQFF. In nucleotides, the CDR3 is TGTGCCAGTAGTATAGAAAGCGGGGGGGCCTACAATGAGCAGTTCTTC.

This clone was detected only once. The rearrangement links TRBV7-4 to TRBJ1-1, with TRBD1 matching over 9 bases. Per the germline V gene, CDR1 is SGHVT and CDR2 is SQSDAQ. Trimming removed 5 bases from V and 10 bases from J; junction bases left unmatched: 8. The CDR3 has 13 amino acids. The CDR3 DNA is TGTGCCAGCAGCCCACAGGGGGCGCGGGGAGCTTTCTTT. Translated, it gives CASSPQGARGAFF.

The chain recombines TRBV4-2 with TRBJ2-2; TRBD2 agrees at 13 bases. This CDR3 has 17 amino acids. Germline V gene data show CDR1 as LGHNA and CDR2 as YNFKEQ. V shed 0 bases and J 6 bases; nucleotides not matched to a gene: 4. This CDR3 is CASSQETSGGAPGELFF. The CDR3 DNA is TGTGCCAGCAGCCAAGAAACTAGCGGGGGGGCCCCCGGGGAGCTGTTTTTT.

This clone has just a few counts. CDR3 in DNA: TGTGCCAGCAGCTTAGACGGTTTAGGCTACACCTTC. The encoded protein is CASSLDGLGYTF. The V call is TRBV7-3, the J call TRBJ1-2, with D unclear. This CDR3 is 12 amino acids long. With 2 bases removed from V and 8 bases from J, the gap between germline ends came to 9 bases. Germline V lookup: CDR1 SGHTA, CDR2 FQGTGA.

In its sample, this clone was seen a few times. The chain employs TRBV2 and TRBJ2-7; D perhaps matches TRBD1 (6 bases). V was pared by 3 bases and J by 5 bases, with 11 bases between. CDR1 is SNHLY and CDR2 is FYNNEI in the germline V gene. The CDR3 extends over 13 amino acids. CDR3: CASSEWQGNEQYF. The CDR3 bases are TGTGCCAGCAGTGAGTGGCAGGGGAACGAGCAGTACTTC.

The chain employs TRBV4-1 and TRBJ2-4; possibly TRBD1 or TRBD2 for D (5 bases each). The CDR3 runs to 16 residues. Germline lookup yields CDR1 MGHRA and CDR2 YSYEKL. V lost 1 base and J 0 bases, leaving 10 bases between the germline ends. CDR3 sequence reads: CASSQGGTLAKNIQYF. CDR3 coding DNA: TGCGCCAGCAGCCAAGGAGGGACCTTAGCCAAAAACATTCAGTACTTC.

V is TRBV5-1 and J is TRBJ1-6; 9 positions match TRBD1. CDR1 is SGHRS, CDR2 YFSETQ, per germline. The CDR3 spans 17 residues. V was clipped by 0 bases and J by 2 bases; unmatched bases: 3. As DNA, the CDR3 is TGCGCCAGCAGCTTGGAAACAGGGGGCACCTATAATTCACCCCTCCACTTT. The encoded protein is CASSLETGGTYNSPLHF.

V is TRBV2 and J is TRBJ2-7; D is uncertain. CDR1 and CDR2 from the germline V gene are SNHLY and FYNNEI. V lost 6 bases and J 6 bases, leaving 9 bases between the germline ends. The CDR3 length is 11 residues. DNA of the CDR3: TGTGCCAGCAGCCGGGCTGCCGAGCAGTACTTC. Encoded protein: CASSRAAEQYF. The variable domain in full, with the rest retrieved from reference TRBV2 and TRBJ2-7, is EPEVTQTPSHQVTQMGQEVILRCVPISNHLYFYWYRQILGQKVEFLVSFYNNEISEKSEIFDDQFSVERPDGSNFTLKIRSTKLEDSAMYFCASSRAAEQYFGPGTRLTVT.

CDR3 nucleotides: TGTGCCAGCAGCCCTAGAGTTGCGAACACCGGGGAGCTGTTTTTT. Protein product: CASSPRVANTGELFF. The chain employs TRBV7-2 and TRBJ2-2; D gene uncertain. CDR1 SGHTA and CDR2 FQGNSA come from the germline V gene. Trimming took off 5 bases at V and 0 bases at J, with 10 bases between the two ends. The CDR3 consists of 15 residues.

In DNA form, the CDR3 reads TGTGCCAGCAGTTTCGCTAGCGGTAGCACAGATACGCAGTATTTT. This gives the protein CASSFASGSTDTQYF. The chain employs TRBV27 and TRBJ2-3; 7 bases agree with TRBD2. Germline trimming cut 3 bases from V and 0 bases from J; bases unmatched to any gene: 3. Germline V gene data show CDR1 as MNHEY and CDR2 as SMNVEV (reference sequence). CDR3 length equals 15 residues.

This chain joins TRBV7-3 and TRBJ2-1, with 10 bases matching TRBD2. CDR3 length: 16 amino acids. V shed 5 bases and J 1 base; nucleotides not matched to a gene: 5. Germline V gene data show CDR1 as SGHTA and CDR2 as FQGTGA. The CDR3 coding sequence is TGTGCCAGCAGCACACAGACTAGCGGGTCCTACAATGAGCAGTTCTTC. Its translation: CASSTQTSGSYNEQFF. Supplemented by reference TRBV7-3 and TRBJ2-1, the full variable domain reads GAGVSQTPSNKVTEKGKYVELRCDPISGHTALYWYRQSLGQGPEFLIYFQGTGAADDSGLPNDRFFAVRPEGSVSTLKIQRTERGDSAVYLCASSTQTSGSYNEQFFGPGTRLTVL.

Here the CDR3 reads CAWSALYGYTF. The CDR3 bases are TGTGCCTGGAGTGCCTTATATGGCTACACCTTC. The chain links TRBV30 to TRBJ1-2; no firm D call. V lost 1 base and J lost 5, with 5 bases in between. Germline assignment: CDR1 GTSNPN and CDR2 SVGIG (reference sequence). The CDR3 extends over 11 amino acids.

The rearrangement links TRBV15 to TRBJ1-3, with D unclear. Trimming stripped 1 base from V and 4 bases from J, with 8 bases between. CDR3 length: 14 residues. Germline V CDR1 and CDR2: LNHNV, YYDKDF (reference sequence). The CDR3 here is CATSRGKGGNTIYF. The CDR3 bases are TGTGCCACCAGCAGAGGGAAAGGGGGAAACACCATATATTTT.